The clone carrying this TCR beta chain was recorded a few times. Clones were sequenced by immunoSEQ multiplex PCR, and TCRdb holds only the in-frame ones, with some missing. The table has about 40,000 clones, around 90% seen once. This record belongs to a study of T cell changes during pregnancy in multiple sclerosis. V was clipped by 5 bases and J by 4 bases; unmatched bases: 9. This CDR3 is built from 18 residues. Germline V gene lookup returns CDR1 MRHNA and CDR2 SNTAGT. The source material was peripheral blood, sampled before pregnancy. The receptor was isolated from a female donor with multiple sclerosis, enrolled in a pregnancy study. The gene calls are TRBV6-4 and TRBJ2-2, with 14 bases identical to TRBD2. The CDR3 loop is CASSPGTSGSFATGELFF. The CDR3 region has the DNA TGTGCCAGCAGTCCCGGGACTAGCGGGAGTTTTGCCACCGGGGAGCTGTTTTTT.